This T cell receptor beta chain originates from a study of beta chain features in type 1 diabetes. Across the study: Summed over all samples, the examined sorted cells came to about 110 million. Notes on the study in general: Cells with high TCR expression could be over-represented by cDNA sequencing. At VDJ recombination sites, type 1 diabetes patients had fewer insertions and more deleted nucleotides. Amplification by PCR could prefer shorter templates, with the same effect in patients and controls.

Reverse transcription of all isolated RNA meant that expressed TCRB transcripts were sequenced. Here immunoSEQ multiplex PCR was the method, and the copy in TCRdb shows in-frame clones only, minus some. Seen here are under 800,000 clones, roughly a sixth observed once, and the top ten hold about 0.097%. V shed 0 bases and J shed 2 bases, with 16 bases lying between them. The CDR3 spans 17 residues. In germline, CDR1 is SGDLS, CDR2 YYNGEE. To note about this clone: Its antigen is unidentified.

The rearrangement joins TRBV9 to TRBJ2-3, with a weak D call TRBD2 (6 bases). The sample comprised naive CD4+ T cells from blood. The TCR comes from a man between 18 and 35 years old in good health. The CDR3 DNA reads as TGTGCCAGCAGCGTAGGGAGGGGTGGGCAGATCACAGATACGCAGTATTTT. Residues: CASSVGRGGQITDTQYF.